These 29 T cell receptor beta chains came from one sample sequenced in a study of cytomegalovirus exposure and HLA in healthy donors. Produced via immunoSEQ multiplex PCR; TCRdb's table is partial and in-frame only. The sample records more than 90,000 clones, roughly nine tenths being singletons. Material for sequencing was PBMCs. The receptors originated from a man aged 18 to 35 in good health and CMV-seropositive.

The CDR3 DNA is TGCGCCAGCAGCCAAGAAAGAGGTACTCAAGAGACCCAGTACTTC. Its protein is CASSQERGTQETQYF. The V call is TRBV4-1, the J call TRBJ2-5; D ambiguous. The CDR3 runs to 15 residues. Deletions cut 0 bases from V and 2 bases from J, with 10 bases between. Looked up from germline, CDR1 is MGHRA and CDR2 is YSYEKL.

The chain employs TRBV19 and TRBJ1-2; perhaps TRBD1 as D (5 bases). Germline V lookup: CDR1 LNHDA, CDR2 SQIVND (reference sequence). The CDR3 loop spans 16 amino acids. V was pared by 3 bases and J by 4 bases, with 18 bases between. The CDR3, as DNA: TGTGCCAGTAGTATCGGGGGTCGCCAGGGTCGCTATGGCTACACCTTC. Translated, it gives CASSIGGRQGRYGYTF.

In regard to this clone: The sample carries other DNA sequences with the same CDR3. CDR3 bases: TGCGCCAGCAGCTTGGCGCCAGGCTCGAACACTGAAGCTTTCTTT. Amino acid sequence: CASSLAPGSNTEAFF. The V gene is TRBV5-1, the J gene TRBJ1-1, with no clear D. This CDR3 has 15 amino acids. The germline CDR1 and CDR2 sequences are SGHRS and YFSETQ. Between the trimmed V and J ends, which lost 0 bases and 1 base, there was a span of 10 bases.

This rearrangement joins TRBV6-4 to TRBJ2-5; 8 nucleotides agree with TRBD1. This CDR3 is 14 amino acids long. CDR1 MRHNA and CDR2 SNTAGT come from the germline V gene. Unmatched junction bases numbered 6, after V lost 8 bases and J lost 1 base. Here the CDR3 reads CASSETGGQETQYF. DNA of the CDR3: TGTGCCAGCTCGGAAACAGGGGGCCAAGAGACCCAGTACTTC.

The chain is built from TRBV29-1 and TRBJ1-2, with D tentatively TRBD1 (5 bases). CDR1 and CDR2 from the germline V gene are SQVTM and ANQGSEA. V was cut by 1 base and J by 0 bases, with 12 bases left in between. This CDR3 contains 15 residues. The CDR3: CSVEGGRAPNYGYTF. In DNA form, the CDR3 reads TGCAGCGTTGAAGGGGGCAGGGCACCTAACTATGGCTACACCTTC.

CDR3 residues: CASSHPGGGSSYNEQFF. In DNA form, the CDR3 reads TGTGCCAGCTCCCACCCCGGGGGAGGAAGCTCCTACAATGAGCAGTTCTTC. V is TRBV18 and J is TRBJ2-1, with D possibly TRBD2 on 6 matching bases. This CDR3 is 17 amino acids long. V was cut by 6 bases and J by 0 bases, with 18 bases left in between. Germline V gene sequence: CDR1 KGHSH, CDR2 LQKENI.

V is TRBV7-2 and J is TRBJ2-1; TRBD2 agrees at 8 bases. The V segment lost 3 bases and the J segment 2 bases; nucleotides outside the gene matches: 9. This CDR3 spans 17 amino acids. Germline V gene data show CDR1 as SGHTA and CDR2 as FQGNSA. In DNA form, the CDR3 reads TGTGCCAGCAGCTTTATATGGGCGGGGGGAACCTACAATGAGCAGTTCTTC. It codes for CASSFIWAGGTYNEQFF.

The chain's CDR3 is CASSRGRYSYNSPLHF. The DNA for the CDR3 is TGTGCCAGCAGCCGGGGGAGGTACTCCTATAATTCACCCCTCCACTTT. V and J are TRBV25-1 and TRBJ1-6; D is perhaps TRBD1 (5 bases). The CDR3 runs to 16 residues. V lost 6 bases, J lost 0 bases, and 12 bases lay in between. Germline V gene sequence: CDR1 MGHDK, CDR2 SYGVNS.

The rearrangement uses TRBV11-2 and TRBJ2-2, with D uncertain. The CDR3 totals 15 residues. V was clipped by 1 base and J by 1 base, with 7 bases between them. The germline CDR1 and CDR2 sequences are SGHAT and FQNNGV. In DNA, the CDR3 is TGTGCCAGCAGCTTAGGGGCAGGGAACACCGGGGAGCTGTTTTTT. It specifies CASSLGAGNTGELFF.

The chain employs TRBV5-6 and TRBJ1-4; maybe TRBD1 (5 bases). Germline CDR1 and CDR2: SGHDT and YYEEEE. The CDR3 has 16 amino acids. Trimming stripped 1 base from V and 3 bases from J, with 13 bases between. CDR3 nucleotide sequence: TGTGCCAGCAGCTTGAGGGGATCCCCGGCTAATGAAAAACTGTTTTTT. Amino acid sequence: CASSLRGSPANEKLFF.

V is TRBV7-2 and J is TRBJ2-7; TRBD1 matches 9 bases. Germline CDR1 reads SGHTA; CDR2 reads FQGNSA. V was pared by 5 bases and J by 3 bases, with 8 bases of the junction left unmatched. The CDR3 runs 15 residues. CDR3 DNA: TGTGCCAGCAGCCCGGGACAGGGATGGGGCTACGAGCAGTACTTC. Amino acids: CASSPGQGWGYEQYF.

The CDR3 here is CASSSNRYRGNEQFF. CDR3 bases: TGTGCCAGCAGCTCGAACCGTTACAGGGGGAATGAGCAGTTCTTC. The chain recombines TRBV13 with TRBJ2-1; 8 bases match TRBD1. The CDR3 is 15 amino acids. The germline gives CDR1 PRHDT, CDR2 FYEKMQ (reference sequence). V lost 4 bases and J lost 7; bases outside the gene matches: 9. The variable domain in full, completed from reference TRBV13 and TRBJ2-1, reads AAGVIQSPRHLIKEKRETATLKCYPIPRHDTVYWYQQGPGQDPQFLISFYEKMQSDKGSIPDRFSAQQFSDYHSELNMSSLELGDSALYFCASSSNRYRGNEQFFGPGTRLTVL.

Concerning this clone: Other DNA sequences from this sample encode an identical CDR3 as well. DNA of the CDR3: TGCGCCAGCAGCTTGTCCGCAACTAATGAAAAACTGTTTTTT. Translation gives CASSLSATNEKLFF. The J gene is TRBJ1-4, the V gene TRBV5-1; D is ambiguous. Trimming pared 1 base from V and 0 bases from J, leaving 4 bases between. The CDR3 consists of 14 residues. Germline CDR1 reads SGHRS; CDR2 reads YFSETQ.

The chain uses TRBV7-8 and TRBJ2-5, with 8 bases lining up with TRBD2. The germline gives CDR1 SGHVS, CDR2 FQNEAQ. The CDR3 consists of 17 residues. The ends lost 4 bases at V and 4 bases at J; junction bases unmatched: 14. For the CDR3, the DNA is TGTGCCAGCAGCTCAGTAATAGCGGGGAAAGAAGGAGAGACCCAGTACTTC. This encodes CASSSVIAGKEGETQYF.

V usage is TRBV11-2 and J usage is TRBJ2-5, with D perhaps TRBD2 (5 bases). V lost 5 bases, J lost 4 bases, and 14 bases lay in between. CDR1 and CDR2 from the germline V gene are SGHAT and FQNNGV. CDR3 length equals 14 residues. This CDR3 reads CASSQITRGETQYF. CDR3 in DNA: TGTGCCAGCAGCCAAATCACCCGGGGAGAGACCCAGTACTTC.

CDR3 sequence reads: CASTEFPSQYGHLHF. CDR3 DNA: TGTGCCAGTACCGAATTCCCCAGCCAGTACGGACACCTCCACTTT. The chain couples TRBV19 to TRBJ1-6; D is possibly TRBD1 (5 bases). Germline loops: CDR1 LNHDA, CDR2 SQIVND (reference sequence). Trimming stripped 7 bases from V and 15 bases from J, with 25 bases between. The CDR3 has 15 residues.

This clone was seen a single time. The chain is built from TRBV28 and TRBJ2-7, with D tentatively TRBD1 (6 bases). This CDR3 spans 14 amino acids. Between the trimmed V and J ends, which lost 3 bases and 1 base, there was a span of 10 bases. CDR1 is MDHEN and CDR2 is SYDVKM in the germline V gene. CDR3 nucleotide sequence: TGTGCCAGCAGTTTGTCAGGGGCATCCTACGAGCAGTACTTC. Protein sequence: CASSLSGASYEQYF.

The chain couples TRBV5-1 to TRBJ1-3; TRBD1 aligns across 9 bases. J gave up 4 bases and V 2 bases, and 4 bases lay outside the gene matches. CDR3 size: 15 residues. Germline V gene sequence: CDR1 SGHRS, CDR2 YFSETQ. The CDR3 region has the DNA TGCGCCAGCAGCTTCGGGACAGGGTCGGGAAACACCATATATTTT. It is translated as CASSFGTGSGNTIYF.

V gene TRBV6-5 combines with J gene TRBJ1-2, with D unclear. CDR3 length: 13 amino acids. V lost 0 bases to trimming and J lost 4 bases, with 6 bases between them. Germline V gene data show CDR1 as MNHEY and CDR2 as SVGAGI. This chain's CDR3 is CASSYSESYGYTF. DNA for the CDR3: TGTGCCAGCAGTTACTCGGAGTCCTATGGCTACACCTTC.

V usage is TRBV6-1 and J usage is TRBJ2-4, with a tentative D call TRBD2 (7 bases). This CDR3 contains 16 residues. Trimming stripped 0 bases from V and 2 bases from J, with 11 bases between. Germline V gene sequence: CDR1 MNHNS, CDR2 SASEGT. CDR3 in amino acids: CASSEAGGGTKNIQYF. Here the CDR3 DNA reads TGTGCCAGCAGTGAAGCAGGCGGGGGCACCAAAAACATTCAGTACTTC.

This clone was found a few times. The gene calls are TRBV4-1 and TRBJ1-1, with D perhaps matching TRBD1 (6 bases). V was shortened by 1 base and J by 4 bases, with 7 bases between the two germline ends. CDR1 is MGHRA and CDR2 is YSYEKL in the germline V gene. This CDR3 contains 13 residues. The CDR3 reads CASSQARGTEAFF. The CDR3 nucleotides are TGCGCCAGCAGCCAAGCCAGGGGCACTGAAGCTTTCTTT.

This clone occurred once. The V gene is TRBV6-5, the J gene TRBJ2-7; 7 bases are a match to TRBD1. Trimming at V came to 4 bases and at J to 4 bases, leaving 13 bases not matched to a gene. CDR1 is MNHEY, CDR2 SVGAGI, per germline. CDR3 size: 16 residues. The CDR3 nucleotides are TGTGCCAGCAGTTCCCCAGACAGGGCTGGGAGATACGAGCAGTACTTC. Residues: CASSSPDRAGRYEQYF.

The V call is TRBV5-1, the J call TRBJ1-6; D may be TRBD1 (5 bases). The CDR3 sequence is 14 residues long. Between the trimmed V and J ends, which lost 0 bases and 10 bases, there was a span of 11 bases. Germline V lookup: CDR1 SGHRS, CDR2 YFSETQ. The CDR3 sequence is CASSLGQPNSPLHF. In nucleotides, the CDR3 is TGCGCCAGCAGCTTGGGACAGCCGAACTCACCCCTCCACTTT.

This rearrangement joins TRBV28 to TRBJ1-2; 7 bases fit TRBD1. V lost 2 bases to trimming and J lost 7 bases; unmatched junction nucleotides: 10. Per germline, CDR1 MDHEN and CDR2 SYDVKM. The length of the CDR3 is 15 residues. CDR3 sequence (DNA): TGTGCCAGCAGTTTAGTACACGGACAGGCTGGTGGCTACACCTTC. It encodes CASSLVHGQAGGYTF.

The rearrangement joins TRBV7-7 to TRBJ2-2; a weak D match, TRBD1 (6 bases). V was shortened by 5 bases and J by 7 bases, with 8 bases between the two germline ends. There are 12 residues in the CDR3. Germline assignment: CDR1 SSHAT and CDR2 FNYEAQ (reference sequence). The CDR3 DNA sequence: TGTGCCAGCAGCCAGGACAGCGGGGAGCTGTTTTTT. It codes for CASSQDSGELFF.

The gene calls are TRBV11-2 and TRBJ2-3; TRBD1 is a possible D gene (6 bases). CDR3 length: 16 amino acids. Trimming stripped 4 bases from V and 6 bases from J, with 20 bases between. Germline-derived CDR1 and CDR2 are SGHAT and FQNNGV. CDR3 DNA sequence: TGTGCCAGCAGCTCCCATGCCCCGACAGGCAGGGATACGCAGTATTTT. This codes for CASSSHAPTGRDTQYF.

The gene calls are TRBV7-2 and TRBJ2-5; maybe TRBD2 (6 bases). V dropped 1 base and J dropped 5 bases, with 11 bases sitting between them. CDR1 is SGHTA, CDR2 FQGNSA, per germline. The CDR3 sequence is 14 residues long. The CDR3 DNA sequence: TGTGCCAGCAGCTTAGAGGTAGCGGAGGAGACCCAGTACTTC. Its protein product is CASSLEVAEETQYF.

This sequence joins TRBV20-1 and TRBJ1-1; D is ambiguous. The germline V and J ends were trimmed by 5 bases and 8 bases, with 9 bases remaining between them. Germline CDR1 DFQATT, CDR2 SNEGSKA (reference sequence). CDR3 length equals 10 residues. The CDR3 protein is CSAFTGEAFF. In DNA, the CDR3 is TGCAGTGCTTTTACGGGAGAAGCTTTCTTT.

The rearrangement uses TRBV28 and TRBJ2-5; TRBD2 aligns across 7 bases. V shed 1 base and J 2 bases; nucleotides not matched to a gene: 10. The germline V gene has CDR1 MDHEN and CDR2 SYDVKM. This CDR3 has 17 residues. The CDR3 loop is CASSLSQVGGWQETQYF. In nucleotides, the CDR3 is TGTGCCAGCAGTTTATCCCAGGTGGGGGGGTGGCAAGAGACCCAGTACTTC.